Listed below are T cell receptor beta chains from one sample, sequenced in a study of cytomegalovirus exposure and HLA in healthy donors. Profiling relied on immunoSEQ multiplex PCR, and the TCRdb table lists in-frame clones only, not all of them. The repertoire includes 55,000 to 65,000 clones, 90% of them detected once, and 0.85% to 1.2% sits in the top ten. Sequenced sample: PBMCs. The receptors derive from a man between 18 and 35 years old in good health and CMV-seronegative. CDR3s include the opening cysteine and the closing phenylalanine or tryptophan. The order of the fields is CDR3 DNA, CDR3 protein, D gene, J gene, V gene, clone size. The D gene is left open where the match is weak. Clone size is stated in some rows and not others, as once, few, many or a class when expanded.

CDR3nt: TGTGCCAGCAGCTTGAACGGGGACTCTGGAAACACCATATATTTT; CDR3aa: CASSLNGDSGNTIYF; d_gene: .; j_gene: TRBJ1-3; v_gene: TRBV11-2; abundance: once
CDR3nt: TGTGCCAGCAGTGACCAGGGGGCGTCCTACAATGAGCAGTTCTTC; CDR3aa: CASSDQGASYNEQFF; d_gene: TRBD1; j_gene: TRBJ2-1; v_gene: TRBV6-1; abundance: .
CDR3nt: TGCGCCAGCAGCCAACACGTCCGGGACTCAGGAACCACCTACGAGCAGTACTTC; CDR3aa: CASSQHVRDSGTTYEQYF; d_gene: .; j_gene: TRBJ2-7; v_gene: TRBV4-3; abundance: once
CDR3nt: TGTGCCATCAGTGAGCAATCGTGGGCGGGAGGGCAAGAGACCCAGTACTTC; CDR3aa: CAISEQSWAGGQETQYF; d_gene: TRBD2; j_gene: TRBJ2-5; v_gene: TRBV10-3; abundance: .
CDR3nt: TGTGCCAGCAGTTTGGGGGGGCACGAGACCCAGTACTTC; CDR3aa: CASSLGGHETQYF; d_gene: .; j_gene: TRBJ2-5; v_gene: TRBV28; abundance: .
CDR3nt: TGTGCCACCAGCAGAGATAGAGGGGGCGGAAGCGAGCAGTACTTC; CDR3aa: CATSRDRGGGSEQYF; d_gene: TRBD1; j_gene: TRBJ2-7; v_gene: TRBV15; abundance: .
CDR3nt: TGTGCCAGCAGTCACACCGACAGGGCCTATGGCTACACCTTC; CDR3aa: CASSHTDRAYGYTF; d_gene: TRBD1; j_gene: TRBJ1-2; v_gene: TRBV28; abundance: .
CDR3nt: TGTGCCAGCAGTTTATCGTGGACAAACACCGGGGAGCTGTTTTTT; CDR3aa: CASSLSWTNTGELFF; d_gene: .; j_gene: TRBJ2-2; v_gene: TRBV27; abundance: .
CDR3nt: TGTGCCAGTAGTGGGACAGGGGACTACGAGCAGTACTTC; CDR3aa: CASSGTGDYEQYF; d_gene: TRBD1; j_gene: TRBJ2-7; v_gene: TRBV19; abundance: .
CDR3nt: TGTGCCAGCAGCTTATCGGCGGGTTACGAGCAGTACTTC; CDR3aa: CASSLSAGYEQYF; d_gene: .; j_gene: TRBJ2-7; v_gene: TRBV7-8; abundance: .
CDR3nt: TGTGCCAGTAGTATTTCGTTCGGTAGCTCCTACGAGCAGTACTTC; CDR3aa: CASSISFGSSYEQYF; d_gene: .; j_gene: TRBJ2-7; v_gene: TRBV19; abundance: .
CDR3nt: TGTGCCCTAAGACAGGGCCATTCTGGGGCCAACGTCCTGACTTTC; CDR3aa: CALRQGHSGANVLTF; d_gene: TRBD1; j_gene: TRBJ2-6; v_gene: TRBV10-3; abundance: .
CDR3nt: TGTGCCAGCAGTGAAGAAACTAGCGGGGGACCTAGCACAGATACGCAGTATTTT; CDR3aa: CASSEETSGGPSTDTQYF; d_gene: TRBD2; j_gene: TRBJ2-3; v_gene: TRBV2; abundance: .
CDR3nt: TGTGCCAGCAGTTTATCCCCACCTAATTACAATGAGCAGTTCTTC; CDR3aa: CASSLSPPNYNEQFF; d_gene: .; j_gene: TRBJ2-1; v_gene: TRBV28; abundance: .
CDR3nt: TGTGCCAGCAGTTCCCTCCGTAGCAATCAGCCCCAGCATTTT; CDR3aa: CASSSLRSNQPQHF; d_gene: .; j_gene: TRBJ1-5; v_gene: TRBV27; abundance: .
CDR3nt: TGTGCCAGCAGCTTATGGCGGGAGTTTGAGCAGTTCTTC; CDR3aa: CASSLWREFEQFF; d_gene: TRBD2; j_gene: TRBJ2-1; v_gene: TRBV7-2; abundance: .
CDR3nt: TGTGCCAGCAGTCCTAGCGGGAGCTCCTACAATGAGCAGTTCTTC; CDR3aa: CASSPSGSSYNEQFF; d_gene: TRBD2; j_gene: TRBJ2-1; v_gene: TRBV2; abundance: once
CDR3nt: TGTGCCACGGGACTGGAAAGCACAGATACGCAGTATTTT; CDR3aa: CATGLESTDTQYF; d_gene: .; j_gene: TRBJ2-3; v_gene: TRBV10-3; abundance: .
CDR3nt: TGTGCCACAGGTCATCTATCACTAGGGCAGTTCTTC; CDR3aa: CATGHLSLGQFF; d_gene: .; j_gene: TRBJ2-1; v_gene: TRBV28; abundance: .
CDR3nt: TGTGCCAGCAAGGATCAGGGTCCGGTCGGAAACACCATATATTTT; CDR3aa: CASKDQGPVGNTIYF; d_gene: .; j_gene: TRBJ1-3; v_gene: TRBV2; abundance: .
CDR3nt: TGCGCCAGCAGCCAAGGTGACAGGGCAGGCAATCAGCCCCAGCATTTT; CDR3aa: CASSQGDRAGNQPQHF; d_gene: TRBD1; j_gene: TRBJ1-5; v_gene: TRBV4-1; abundance: .
CDR3nt: TGTGCCAGCATGGCGGTGGATTGGTATGGCTACACCTTC; CDR3aa: CASMAVDWYGYTF; d_gene: .; j_gene: TRBJ1-2; v_gene: TRBV6-6; abundance: .
CDR3nt: TGTGCCAGCAGCTTAGACAGGGAATCCGTCATTGGTACGCAGTATTTT; CDR3aa: CASSLDRESVIGTQYF; d_gene: .; j_gene: TRBJ2-3; v_gene: TRBV11-2; abundance: .
CDR3nt: TGCGCCAGCAGCCGCTTACAGGGGGCAACGGGAAATGAGCAGTTCTTC; CDR3aa: CASSRLQGATGNEQFF; d_gene: TRBD1; j_gene: TRBJ2-1; v_gene: TRBV4-3; abundance: .
CDR3nt: TGTGCCAGCAGCTTAAAGGGGGCGGGCAGGGGGCTTCCCCAAACAACTAATGAAAAACTGTTTTTT; CDR3aa: CASSLKGAGRGLPQTTNEKLFF; d_gene: TRBD1; j_gene: TRBJ1-4; v_gene: TRBV7-3; abundance: .
CDR3nt: TGTGCCAGCAGCTTAGTCGGCGGGCTAGTAACAGATACGCAGTATTTT; CDR3aa: CASSLVGGLVTDTQYF; d_gene: .; j_gene: TRBJ2-3; v_gene: TRBV11-1; abundance: .
CDR3nt: TGTGCCAGCAGTTACTCGACAACTAGCGGGGCCAACGAGCAGTACTTC; CDR3aa: CASSYSTTSGANEQYF; d_gene: TRBD2; j_gene: TRBJ2-7; v_gene: TRBV6-6; abundance: .
CDR3nt: TGCGCCAGCAGCGGCGACTTGAACACTGAAGCTTTCTTT; CDR3aa: CASSGDLNTEAFF; d_gene: .; j_gene: TRBJ1-1; v_gene: TRBV5-1; abundance: .
CDR3nt: TGTGCCAGCGGGGAGCGGCGATGGGGTGAGCAGTTCTTC; CDR3aa: CASGERRWGEQFF; d_gene: .; j_gene: TRBJ2-1; v_gene: TRBV6-5; abundance: .
CDR3nt: TGTGCCAGCAGTTACTCGACTGGCTACAATGAGCAGTTCTTC; CDR3aa: CASSYSTGYNEQFF; d_gene: .; j_gene: TRBJ2-1; v_gene: TRBV6-5; abundance: .
CDR3nt: TGTGCCAGTAGTATAAGGGACAGGGACAATGAGCAGTTCTTC; CDR3aa: CASSIRDRDNEQFF; d_gene: TRBD1; j_gene: TRBJ2-1; v_gene: TRBV19; abundance: .
CDR3nt: TGTGCCAGCAGTTCCCCCGGGACAGGGGTTGGAAATGAGCAGTTCTTC; CDR3aa: CASSSPGTGVGNEQFF; d_gene: TRBD1; j_gene: TRBJ2-1; v_gene: TRBV28; abundance: .
CDR3nt: TGTGCCAGCAGCTCACTACAGGGTGGTGGTACTGAAGCTTTCTTT; CDR3aa: CASSSLQGGGTEAFF; d_gene: .; j_gene: TRBJ1-1; v_gene: TRBV5-6; abundance: .
CDR3nt: TGTGCCAGCAGACAGGGAACCAAAAACATTCAGTACTTC; CDR3aa: CASRQGTKNIQYF; d_gene: .; j_gene: TRBJ2-4; v_gene: TRBV28; abundance: .
CDR3nt: TGTGCCAGCAGCTACTCAATCACCGGGGAGCTGTTTTTT; CDR3aa: CASSYSITGELFF; d_gene: .; j_gene: TRBJ2-2; v_gene: TRBV11-3; abundance: .
CDR3nt: TGTGCCAGCAGCTTAGAACCCTCTAGCGTTAGTTTATACGAGCAGTACTTC; CDR3aa: CASSLEPSSVSLYEQYF; d_gene: .; j_gene: TRBJ2-7; v_gene: TRBV7-2; abundance: .
CDR3nt: TGCGCCAGCAGCACCACCCCGGGCGGGGGGATACAAAACATTCAGTACTTC; CDR3aa: CASSTTPGGGIQNIQYF; d_gene: TRBD2; j_gene: TRBJ2-4; v_gene: TRBV5-1; abundance: few
CDR3nt: TGTGCCAGCAGTTTATCCATTAATGAAAAACTGTTTTTT; CDR3aa: CASSLSINEKLFF; d_gene: .; j_gene: TRBJ1-4; v_gene: TRBV28; abundance: .
CDR3nt: TGTGCCAGCAGTACAGGGCAAAAGACCCAGTACTTC; CDR3aa: CASSTGQKTQYF; d_gene: .; j_gene: TRBJ2-5; v_gene: TRBV6-5; abundance: .
CDR3nt: TGCGCCAGCAGCTCACAGGGGCAGAACACCGGGGAGCTGTTTTTT; CDR3aa: CASSSQGQNTGELFF; d_gene: TRBD1; j_gene: TRBJ2-2; v_gene: TRBV5-1; abundance: .
CDR3nt: TGTGCCAGCAGCTTAGAGATCCAGGTCCACGAGCAGTACTTC; CDR3aa: CASSLEIQVHEQYF; d_gene: .; j_gene: TRBJ2-7; v_gene: TRBV7-8; abundance: few
CDR3nt: TGTGCCAGCAGCTTAACTCAGCGGGAGCAGTACTTC; CDR3aa: CASSLTQREQYF; d_gene: .; j_gene: TRBJ2-7; v_gene: TRBV7-2; abundance: .
CDR3nt: TGTGCCAGCAGCATCCGGAGGGGGGGGACTGAAGCTTTCTTT; CDR3aa: CASSIRRGGTEAFF; d_gene: .; j_gene: TRBJ1-1; v_gene: TRBV6-5; abundance: .
CDR3nt: TGTGCCAGCAGCGCCGGACAGGCGGCCTACAATGAGCAGTTCTTC; CDR3aa: CASSAGQAAYNEQFF; d_gene: TRBD1; j_gene: TRBJ2-1; v_gene: TRBV6-5; abundance: .
CDR3nt: TGTGCCAGCAGTTCCCCGGGACAGGGGGCTGTAAATGAGCAGTTCTTC; CDR3aa: CASSSPGQGAVNEQFF; d_gene: TRBD1; j_gene: TRBJ2-1; v_gene: TRBV28; abundance: once
CDR3nt: TGTGCCAGCAGTTACGGGACTGGAGGTTTCGAGTACGAGCAGTACTTC; CDR3aa: CASSYGTGGFEYEQYF; d_gene: .; j_gene: TRBJ2-7; v_gene: TRBV6-5; abundance: .
CDR3nt: TGCAGTGCTACCTCGGGTAGTGAGCAGTTCTTC; CDR3aa: CSATSGSEQFF; d_gene: .; j_gene: TRBJ2-1; v_gene: TRBV20-1; abundance: .
CDR3nt: TGTGCCATCGGCACAGGGGGAAGTCAGCCCCAGCATTTT; CDR3aa: CAIGTGGSQPQHF; d_gene: TRBD1; j_gene: TRBJ1-5; v_gene: TRBV10-3; abundance: .
CDR3nt: TGTGCCAGCAGTACGTTTGGGGAGCAAGAGACCCAGTACTTC; CDR3aa: CASSTFGEQETQYF; d_gene: .; j_gene: TRBJ2-5; v_gene: TRBV27; abundance: .
CDR3nt: TGTGCCAGCAGATTGTACAGGGTCGGCACAGATACGCAGTATTTT; CDR3aa: CASRLYRVGTDTQYF; d_gene: .; j_gene: TRBJ2-3; v_gene: TRBV28; abundance: .
CDR3nt: TGTGCCAGCAGCCAAGGGCAGGGAGGCCAGTACTTC; CDR3aa: CASSQGQGGQYF; d_gene: .; j_gene: TRBJ2-5; v_gene: TRBV4-2; abundance: few
CDR3nt: TGTGCCAGCAGCCAGTACGAAAAACTGTTTTTT; CDR3aa: CASSQYEKLFF; d_gene: .; j_gene: TRBJ1-4; v_gene: TRBV28; abundance: .